A single sample gave rise to the 8 T cell receptor beta chains below, sequenced in a study of blood T cell repertoires in COVID-19. This table comes from immunoSEQ multiplex PCR, and its TCRdb copy is limited to in-frame clones, with some not included. The data contain 270,000 or so clones, roughly 90% of them singletons. Specimen: peripheral blood. The receptors shown here come from a woman between 35 and 50 years old who had recovered from COVID-19.

The chain employs TRBV30 and TRBJ2-7, with D possibly being TRBD2 (6 bases). The germline V gene has CDR1 GTSNPN and CDR2 SVGIG (reference sequence). Trimming removed 2 bases from V and 5 bases from J, with 10 bases in between. The CDR3 totals 12 residues. CDR3 in DNA: TGTGCCTGGAGTCGGGGGATGCACGAGCAGTACTTC. Translated, it gives CAWSRGMHEQYF. Combining the CDR3 with reference TRBV30 and TRBJ2-7 gives the whole variable domain SQTIHQWPATLVQPVGSPLSLECTVEGTSNPNLYWYRQAAGRGLQLLFYSVGIGQISSEVPQNLSASRPQDRQFILSSKKLLLSDSGFYLCAWSRGMHEQYFGPGTRLTVT.

This rearrangement joins TRBV7-8 to TRBJ2-2; 7 bases are shared with TRBD1. Germline trimming cut 8 bases from V and 0 bases from J; bases unmatched to any gene: 6. The CDR3 runs 15 residues. The germline V gene has CDR1 SGHVS and CDR2 FQNEAQ. In DNA, the CDR3 is TGTGCCAGCCTGCGACAGGGAGCGAACACCGGGGAGCTGTTTTTT. Amino acid sequence: CASLRQGANTGELFF.

This clone was seen just once. The chain couples TRBV5-6 to TRBJ2-7; D possibly corresponds to TRBD2 (5 bases). Per germline, CDR1 SGHDT and CDR2 YYEEEE. V shed 3 bases and J shed 0 bases, with 7 bases lying between them. The CDR3 totals 13 residues. CDR3: CASSYGVSYEQYF. CDR3 sequence (DNA): TGTGCCAGCAGCTACGGGGTCTCCTACGAGCAGTACTTC.

The V and J genes are TRBV5-8 and TRBJ2-7; D is perhaps TRBD1 (6 bases). CDR1 and CDR2 (germline): SGHTS, YDEGEE. The CDR3 totals 16 residues. The V end lost 6 bases, the J end lost 1 base, and 20 bases lay between the germline ends. The CDR3 loop reads CASTIGAGTNSYEQYF. In DNA, the CDR3 is TGTGCCAGCACCATCGGAGCCGGGACAAATTCCTACGAGCAGTACTTC.

V and J are TRBV5-4 and TRBJ1-1; maybe TRBD1 (6 bases). CDR3 length: 13 amino acids. Trimming took 5 bases from V and 1 from J, leaving 9 bases between them. Germline V CDR1 and CDR2: SGHNT, YYREEE (reference sequence). CDR3 loop: CASRPQGNTEAFF. CDR3 nucleotides: TGTGCCAGCAGACCACAGGGGAACACTGAAGCTTTCTTT. Drawing the rest from reference TRBV5-4 and TRBJ1-1, the complete variable domain is ETGVTQSPTHLIKTRGQQVTLRCSSQSGHNTVSWYQQALGQGPQFIFQYYREEENGRGNFPPRFSGLQFPNYSSELNVNALELDDSALYLCASRPQGNTEAFFGQGTRLTVV.

Turning to this clone: Germline and junction disagree at one end, which may indicate a read error. This chain joins TRBV7-2 and TRBJ2-2; 8 bases map to TRBD2. The CDR3 sequence is 16 residues long. Germline values: CDR1 SGHTA, CDR2 FQGNSA. For the CDR3, the DNA is TGTGCCAGCAGCCTAGCGGGCGGGACCAGCACCGGGGAGCTGTTTTTT. This translates into CASSLAGGTSTGELFF.

This CDR3 reads CAISVDGGAYEQYF. The CDR3 bases are TGTGCCATCAGTGTCGATGGGGGCGCGTACGAGCAGTACTTC. The J gene is TRBJ2-7, the V gene TRBV10-3; D possibly corresponds to TRBD1 (6 bases). There are 14 residues in the CDR3. The V end lost 4 bases, the J end lost 4 bases, and 14 bases lay between the germline ends. Germline V gene data show CDR1 as ENHRY and CDR2 as SYGVKD.

The gene calls are TRBV5-4 and TRBJ1-2; D might be TRBD1 (5 bases). The CDR3 is 15 amino acids. The V end lost 4 bases, the J end lost 4 bases, and 17 bases lay between the germline ends. Germline V gene sequence: CDR1 SGHNT, CDR2 YYREEE (reference sequence). The CDR3 coding sequence is TGTGCCAGCAGCCCTGGGGCAGAAGCCGCCTATGGCTACACCTTC. As protein: CASSPGAEAAYGYTF.